This TCR beta chain was sequenced for a study of T-cell memory formation after mild COVID-19. This CDR3 contains 13 residues. V shed 5 bases, J shed 6 bases, and the junction held 6 bases outside the gene matches. Using its own MiXCR run on the 5' RACE reads, TCRdb lists one record per CDR3 protein. Of roughly 220,000 distinct CDR3 sequences listed, around 9.1% are singletons. The sample consisted of PBMCs or a T cell subset sorted from them (not recorded which). The V gene is TRBV12-3 or TRBV12-4, the J gene TRBJ2-7; 8 bases match TRBD1. The TCR was taken from a man aged 18-30 years who had mild COVID-19 (a few samples of this study predate the infection). Cell type and time point are not known. CDR3 residues: CASSPGTGREQYF. CDR3 DNA sequence: TGTGCCAGCAGTCCCGGGACAGGTCGCGAGCAGTACTTC.